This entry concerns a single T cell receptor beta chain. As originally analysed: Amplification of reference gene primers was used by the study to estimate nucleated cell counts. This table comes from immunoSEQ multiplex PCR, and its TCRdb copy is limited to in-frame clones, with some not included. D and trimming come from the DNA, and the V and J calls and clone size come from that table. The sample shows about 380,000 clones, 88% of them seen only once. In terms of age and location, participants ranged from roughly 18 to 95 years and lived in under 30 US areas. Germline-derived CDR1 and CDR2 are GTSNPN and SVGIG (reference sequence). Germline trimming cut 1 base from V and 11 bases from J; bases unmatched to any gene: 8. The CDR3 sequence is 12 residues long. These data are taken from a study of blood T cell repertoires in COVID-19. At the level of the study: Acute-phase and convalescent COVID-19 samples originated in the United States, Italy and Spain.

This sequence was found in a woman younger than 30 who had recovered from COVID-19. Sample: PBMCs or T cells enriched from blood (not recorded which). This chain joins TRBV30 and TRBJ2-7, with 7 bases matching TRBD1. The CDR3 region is CAWSGGPGTEYF. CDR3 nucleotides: TGTGCCTGGAGTGGGGGGCCCGGGACAGAGTACTTC.